The subject of this entry is one T cell receptor (beta chain). The antigen remains undetermined. Use of 60 Vbeta and 13 Jbeta primers characterized the PCR. Data came from immunoSEQ multiplex PCR; TCRdb stores just in-frame clones and leaves some out. The repertoire consists of about 140,000 clones, with roughly 80% occurring once and the leading ten covering approximately 4%. The CDR3 is 14 amino acids. With V trimmed by 0 bases and J by 7 bases, 7 bases remained unmatched. Germline lookup yields CDR1 SGHRS and CDR2 YFSETQ. This sample is drawn from a study of cytomegalovirus exposure and HLA in healthy donors. Study-level points and caveats: The only immune exposure information that was available was CMV serostatus. An apparent linkage of common viral pathogens to several of the most significant clusters emerged in a later analysis.

The chain has TRBV5-1 and TRBJ2-7, with 7 nucleotides matching TRBD1. The sample consisted of PBMCs. The TCR originated in a woman in her 40s in good health and CMV-seropositive. CDR3 bases: TGCGCCAGCAGCTTGGGACAGGGAGATCGTGAGCAGTACTTC. Protein: CASSLGQGDREQYF.